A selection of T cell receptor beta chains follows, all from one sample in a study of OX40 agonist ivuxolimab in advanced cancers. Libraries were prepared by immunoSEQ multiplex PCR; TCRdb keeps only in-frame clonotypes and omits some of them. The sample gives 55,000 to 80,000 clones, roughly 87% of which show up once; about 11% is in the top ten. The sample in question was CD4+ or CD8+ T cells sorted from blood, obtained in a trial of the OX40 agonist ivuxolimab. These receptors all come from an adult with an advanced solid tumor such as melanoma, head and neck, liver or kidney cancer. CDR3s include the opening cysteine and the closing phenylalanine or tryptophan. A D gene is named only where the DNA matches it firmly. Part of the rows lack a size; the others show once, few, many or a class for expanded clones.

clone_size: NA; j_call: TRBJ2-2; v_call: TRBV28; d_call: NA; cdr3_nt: TGTGCCAGCAGTTTTGACGGCTACACCGGGGAGCTGTTTTTT; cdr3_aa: CASSFDGYTGELFF
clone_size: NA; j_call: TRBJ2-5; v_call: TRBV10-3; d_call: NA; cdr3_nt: TGTGCCATCAGTGACTTAGCCCTAGAGGAGACCCAGTACTTC; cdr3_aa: CAISDLALEETQYF
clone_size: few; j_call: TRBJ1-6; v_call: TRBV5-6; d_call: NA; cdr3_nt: TGTGCCAGCAGCTTCAGTCCCGATCCTAATTCACCCCTCCACTTT; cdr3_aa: CASSFSPDPNSPLHF
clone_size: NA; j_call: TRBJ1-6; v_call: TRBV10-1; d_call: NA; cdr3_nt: TGCGCCAGCAGTGAGGGTTTCGAGGATTCACCCCTCCACTTT; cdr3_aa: CASSEGFEDSPLHF
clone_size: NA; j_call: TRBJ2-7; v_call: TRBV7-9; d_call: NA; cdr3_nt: TGTGCCAGCAGCTTAGCCCCCCACAGCTCCTACGAGCAGTACTTC; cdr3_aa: CASSLAPHSSYEQYF
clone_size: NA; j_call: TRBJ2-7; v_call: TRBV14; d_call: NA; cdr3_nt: TGTGCCAGCAGCCAGGATCGGGACTACGAGCAGTACTTC; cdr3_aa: CASSQDRDYEQYF
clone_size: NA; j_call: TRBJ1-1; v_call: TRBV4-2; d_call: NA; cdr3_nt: TGTGCCAGCAGCTCATACAGCATGAACACTGAAGCTTTCTTT; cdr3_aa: CASSSYSMNTEAFF
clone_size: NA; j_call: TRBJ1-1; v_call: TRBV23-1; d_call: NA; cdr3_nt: TGCGCCAGCAGTCCCGGGACCGCCGTTGCTGAAGCTTTCTTT; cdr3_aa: CASSPGTAVAEAFF
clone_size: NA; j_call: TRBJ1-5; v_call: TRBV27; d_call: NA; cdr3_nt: TGTGCCAGCAGTACAACAGGGTACAATCAGCCCCAGCATTTT; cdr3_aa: CASSTTGYNQPQHF
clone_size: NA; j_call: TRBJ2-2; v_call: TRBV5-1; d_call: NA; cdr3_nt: TGCGCCAGCATGTCCGGGGACACCGGGGAGCTGTTTTTT; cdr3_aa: CASMSGDTGELFF
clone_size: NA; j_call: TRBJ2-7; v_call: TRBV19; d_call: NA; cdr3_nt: TGTGCCAGTAGTATACAGGCTACTTCCTACGAGCAGTACTTC; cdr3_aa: CASSIQATSYEQYF
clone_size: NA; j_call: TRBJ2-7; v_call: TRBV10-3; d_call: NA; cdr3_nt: TGTGCCATCAGTGAGAGTACGGGGTCCAACTACTACGAGCAGTACTTC; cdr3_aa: CAISESTGSNYYEQYF
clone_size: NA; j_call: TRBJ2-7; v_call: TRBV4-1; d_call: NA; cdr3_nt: TGCGCCAGCAGCCATGGGACAAACTACGAGCAGTACTTC; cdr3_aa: CASSHGTNYEQYF
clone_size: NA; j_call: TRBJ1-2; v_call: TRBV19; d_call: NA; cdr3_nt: TGTGCCAGTAGTAATTTGCCCTATGGCTACACCTTC; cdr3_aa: CASSNLPYGYTF
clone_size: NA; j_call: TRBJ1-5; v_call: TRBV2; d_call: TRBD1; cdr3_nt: TGTGCCAGCAGGATTGGGGACAGTACGAATCAGCCCCAGCATTTT; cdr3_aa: CASRIGDSTNQPQHF
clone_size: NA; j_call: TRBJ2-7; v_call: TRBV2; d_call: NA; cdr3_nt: TGTGGTTCAAGAGGGGTCCTTACCTACGAGCAGTACTTC; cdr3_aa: CGSRGVLTYEQYF
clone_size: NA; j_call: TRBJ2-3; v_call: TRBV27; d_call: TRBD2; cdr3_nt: TGTGCCAGCAGTTACGGACTAGCCGTGGGCACAGATACGCAGTATTTT; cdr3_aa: CASSYGLAVGTDTQYF
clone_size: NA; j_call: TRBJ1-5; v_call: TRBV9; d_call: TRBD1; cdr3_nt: TGTGCCAGCAGCGTGCAGGGGGAGAGCAATCAGCCCCAGCATTTT; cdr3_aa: CASSVQGESNQPQHF
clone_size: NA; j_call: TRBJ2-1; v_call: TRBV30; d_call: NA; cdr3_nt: TGTGCCTGGAGGGTCGGTGCTTACAATGAGCAGTTCTTC; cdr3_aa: CAWRVGAYNEQFF
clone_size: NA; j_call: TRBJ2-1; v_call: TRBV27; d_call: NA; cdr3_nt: TGTGCCAGCAGTTTATTGTCGGGAAACTCCTACAATGAGCAGTTCTTC; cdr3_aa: CASSLLSGNSYNEQFF
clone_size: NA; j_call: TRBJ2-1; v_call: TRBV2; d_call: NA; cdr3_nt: TGTGCCAGCAGTGCGATGGTCGGCTCCTACAATGAGCAGTTCTTC; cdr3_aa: CASSAMVGSYNEQFF
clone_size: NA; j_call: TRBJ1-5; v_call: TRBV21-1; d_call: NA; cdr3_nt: TGTGCCAGCAGCAACCGGGACAGGGGGCTGCCATGGGGCAATCAGCCCCAGCATTTT; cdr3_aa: CASSNRDRGLPWGNQPQHF
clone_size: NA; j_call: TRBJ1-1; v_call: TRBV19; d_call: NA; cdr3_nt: TGTGCCAGTAGTATAGACGTCACTGAAGCTTTCTTT; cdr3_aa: CASSIDVTEAFF
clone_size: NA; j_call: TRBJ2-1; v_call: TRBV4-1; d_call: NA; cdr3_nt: TGCGCCAGCAGTCTGACACCCTCCTACAATGAGCAGTTCTTC; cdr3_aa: CASSLTPSYNEQFF
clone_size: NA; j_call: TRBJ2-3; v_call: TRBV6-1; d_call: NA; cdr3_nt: TGTGCCAGCAGCGGGTGGGTGACAGATACGCAGTATTTT; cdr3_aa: CASSGWVTDTQYF
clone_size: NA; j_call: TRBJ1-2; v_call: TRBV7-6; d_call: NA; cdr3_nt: TGTGCCAGCAGCTTAACAGATCGAGGGTATGTCGACTATGGCTACACCTTC; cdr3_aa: CASSLTDRGYVDYGYTF
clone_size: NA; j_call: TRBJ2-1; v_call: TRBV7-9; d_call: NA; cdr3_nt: TGTGCCAGCAGCTTAGGTCCAGAAATCCAGTTCTTC; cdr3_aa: CASSLGPEIQFF
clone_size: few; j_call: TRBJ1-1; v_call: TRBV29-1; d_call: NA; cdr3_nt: TGCAGCGTGGGCGCTGAAGCTTTCTTT; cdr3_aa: CSVGAEAFF
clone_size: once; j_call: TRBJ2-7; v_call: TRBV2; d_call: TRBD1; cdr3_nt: TGTGCCAGCAGGGACAGGTCCTACGAGCAGTACTTC; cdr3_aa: CASRDRSYEQYF
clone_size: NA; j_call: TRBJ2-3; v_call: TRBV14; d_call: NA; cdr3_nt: TGTGCCAGCAGCCAAGATGCAATCTACAGGGATACGCAGTATTTT; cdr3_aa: CASSQDAIYRDTQYF
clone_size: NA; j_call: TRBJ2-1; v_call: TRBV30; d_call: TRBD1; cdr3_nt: TGTGCCTGGAAGACAGGGGGTATTTACAATGAGCAGTTCTTC; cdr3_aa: CAWKTGGIYNEQFF
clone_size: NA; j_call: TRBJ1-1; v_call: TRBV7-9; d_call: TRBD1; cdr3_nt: TGTGCCAGCAGCGGGGACAGGGGTCGAGACACTGAAGCTTTCTTT; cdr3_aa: CASSGDRGRDTEAFF
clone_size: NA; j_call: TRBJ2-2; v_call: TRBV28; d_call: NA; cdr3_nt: TGTGCCAGCAATCCAACAGGGAACACCGGGGAGCTGTTTTTT; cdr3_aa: CASNPTGNTGELFF
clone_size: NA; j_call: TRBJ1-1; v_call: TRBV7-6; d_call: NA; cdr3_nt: TGTGCCAGCAGCAGGGACACTTACACTGAAGCTTTCTTT; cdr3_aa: CASSRDTYTEAFF
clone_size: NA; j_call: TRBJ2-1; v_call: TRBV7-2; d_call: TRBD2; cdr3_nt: TGTGCCAGCCGGGGTATAGCGGGAGGGACCTACAATGAGCAGTTCTTC; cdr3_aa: CASRGIAGGTYNEQFF
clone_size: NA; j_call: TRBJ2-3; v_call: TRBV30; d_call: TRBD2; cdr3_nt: TGTGCCTGGAGTTGGGGCGGGGGGGCCACAGATACGCAGTATTTT; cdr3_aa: CAWSWGGGATDTQYF
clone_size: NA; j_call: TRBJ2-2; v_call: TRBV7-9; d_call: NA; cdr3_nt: TGTGCCAGCACCCAGGGTAGCGCGAACACCGGGGAGCTGTTTTTT; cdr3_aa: CASTQGSANTGELFF
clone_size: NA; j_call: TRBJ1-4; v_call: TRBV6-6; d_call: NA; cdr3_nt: TGTGCCAGCAGTTACTCCTCGGGGGGGGGCAACGAAAAACTGTTTTTT; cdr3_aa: CASSYSSGGGNEKLFF
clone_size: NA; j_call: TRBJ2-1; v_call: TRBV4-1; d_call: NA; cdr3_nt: TGCGCCAGCCAGTTGGGGCCGGCCTACAATGAGCAGTTCTTC; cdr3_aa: CASQLGPAYNEQFF
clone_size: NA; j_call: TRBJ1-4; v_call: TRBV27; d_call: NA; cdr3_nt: TGTGCCAGCAGTTGGGGATCAACTAATGAAAAACTGTTTTTT; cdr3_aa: CASSWGSTNEKLFF